Listed below are T cell receptor beta chains from one sample, sequenced in a study of T cells expressing NK-cell markers. One entry per CDR3 protein, without DNA, is what TCRdb gives after re-calling the 5' RACE reads. The table lists 400,000 to 450,000 distinct CDR3 sequences. The specimen was blood T cells: a sorted CD56 or NKG2C T cell subset, CD4+ or CD8+ T cells, or bulk PBMC T cells (not recorded which). These receptors were collected from a woman aged 18 to 75 in good health. The CDR3 runs from the conserved cysteine through the conserved F or W. The size of a clone is reported for some rows only, either as once, few or many, or as a class for expanded clones.

cdr3_aa clone_size j_call v_call
CASSQTANYGYTF NA TRBJ1-2 TRBV28
CASSLDPTGELFF NA TRBJ2-2 TRBV7-2
CASRAMNTEAFF NA TRBJ1-1 TRBV6-5
CAWSRGDLYEQYF NA TRBJ2-7 TRBV30
CASSQDLLLAGEDNEQFF NA TRBJ2-1 TRBV4-2
CSARDPLEYQETQYF NA TRBJ2-5 TRBV20-1
CASTRGQGAGYGYTF NA TRBJ1-2 TRBV5-4
CASSPHSTDTQYF NA TRBJ2-3 TRBV9
CSAPRQYEQYF NA TRBJ2-7 TRBV20-1
CASSSRAGGSTDTQYF NA TRBJ2-3 TRBV14
CASSKGMETQYF NA TRBJ2-5 TRBV28
CAIRSGLSTDTQYF NA TRBJ2-3 TRBV10-3
CSVEDPARTTDTQYF NA TRBJ2-3 TRBV29-1
CASSSLGTGSPSNQPQHF NA TRBJ1-5 TRBV18
CASSPDSLETFNEQFF NA TRBJ2-1 TRBV13
CASRTIGQNTEAFF NA TRBJ1-1 TRBV6-1
CASSLAPYEQYF NA TRBJ2-7 TRBV7-2
CASSLVGSANEQFF NA TRBJ2-1 TRBV5-1
CASSFEGTPSGAEAFF NA TRBJ1-1 TRBV5-1
CASSLRQATVRNTEAFF NA TRBJ1-1 TRBV7-9
CASSSHDSVYNEQFF NA TRBJ2-1 TRBV5-5
CSVIRAAEQFF medium-sized TRBJ2-1 TRBV29-1
CASGGGTSGTNTGELFF NA TRBJ2-2 TRBV6-1
CATSNVWPAGGSTDTQYF NA TRBJ2-3 TRBV15
CSARGPDYGYTF NA TRBJ1-2 TRBV20-1
CASTRSGGYTF NA TRBJ1-2 TRBV12-3/TRBV12-4
CASSPVGTPSEQYF NA TRBJ2-7 TRBV18
CASSQPAGLADTQYF NA TRBJ2-3 TRBV18
CASSGGRGGYQPQHF NA TRBJ1-5 TRBV2
CSARVGEDTQYF NA TRBJ2-3 TRBV20-1
CASSAMGEQYF NA TRBJ2-7 TRBV3-1
CASSQDGPGRGEKLFF NA TRBJ1-4 TRBV4-3
CSARASPSNTGELFF NA TRBJ2-2 TRBV20-1
CSVEELGTSSDEQFF NA TRBJ2-1 TRBV29-1
CSVSRGAGPYEQYF NA TRBJ2-7 TRBV20-1
CASSVGAGTVYGYTF NA TRBJ1-2 TRBV9
CASSFTGTDTQYF NA TRBJ2-3 TRBV7-2
CANPRGATYNEQFF NA TRBJ2-1 TRBV6-1
CASRTDGDEQFF NA TRBJ2-1 TRBV7-2
CASSEKDRALSGNTIYF NA TRBJ1-3 TRBV25-1
CASSRHGGAGELFF NA TRBJ2-2 TRBV5-4
CASSQRANTEAFF NA TRBJ1-1 TRBV7-2
CASSLIGHQETQYF NA TRBJ2-5 TRBV7-2
CASSFGRGENIQYF NA TRBJ2-4 TRBV12-3/TRBV12-4
CSATSLDEQYF NA TRBJ2-7 TRBV20-1
CASSQGPRSDPNEQFF NA TRBJ2-1 TRBV4-3
CASKDDRGGYTF NA TRBJ1-2 TRBV28
CASSSRDRGADTQYF NA TRBJ2-3 TRBV7-8
CATSGGVSEQFF NA TRBJ2-1 TRBV24-1
CASSLRLAGGRTDTQYF NA TRBJ2-3 TRBV7-2
CASSPPGGIGQPQHF NA TRBJ1-5 TRBV6-2/TRBV6-3
CASRLVLLETDTQYF NA TRBJ2-3 TRBV6-1
CASTNIFQRERPGELFF NA TRBJ2-2 TRBV6-1
CASSSSESPYNEQFF NA TRBJ2-1 TRBV5-1
CASSQDLTSGGSTDTQYF NA TRBJ2-3 TRBV4-3